The 13 T cell receptor beta chains given below trace back to one sample, sequenced in a study of T-cell reconstitution after alpha-beta-depleted transplantation in children. The library targeted TCRbeta and was prepared with unique molecular identifiers. Each CDR3 protein gets one entry after TCRdb re-called the PCR reads with MiXCR. There are 500,000 to 750,000 distinct CDR3 sequences in the sample; about an eighth occur only once, and roughly 2.3% lies in the top ten. Material: PBMCs, mostly from graft donor cells, obtained 360 days after TCRalphabeta/CD19-depleted stem cell transplant. The origin of the receptors is a male patient younger than 18 who had a stem cell transplant for acute myeloid leukemia, so the T cells may come from the graft donor.

In this sample, this clonotype turned up many times. The chain is built from TRBV28 and TRBJ2-1; D remains ambiguous. The V gene lost 2 bases and the J gene lost 12 bases, with 11 bases spanning the gap. Germline assignment: CDR1 MDHEN and CDR2 SYDVKM. This CDR3 has 12 residues. CDR3 nucleotides: TGTGCCAGCAGTTTAATTCCGATGGTGCAGTTCTTC. Amino acids: CASSLIPMVQFF.

The chain links TRBV20-1 to TRBJ2-3, with TRBD2 matching over 9 bases. The germline CDR1 and CDR2 sequences are DFQATT and SNEGSKA (reference sequence). This CDR3 is 17 amino acids long. Trimming removed 4 bases from V and 4 bases from J; junction bases left unmatched: 15. This chain's CDR3 is CSATLRVASGIADTQYF. The CDR3 DNA is TGCAGTGCTACTCTGCGGGTGGCTAGCGGGATCGCAGATACGCAGTATTTT.

This clonotype was found a few times. The J gene is TRBJ2-5, the V gene TRBV5-4, with TRBD1 as a possible D gene (5 bases). CDR1 and CDR2 (germline): SGHNT, YYREEE (reference sequence). V gave up 1 base and J gave up 2 bases, with 9 bases separating them. The CDR3 spans 14 residues. CDR3 in DNA: TGTGCCAGCAGCTTGATAAAGGGGCAAGAGACCCAGTACTTC. It is translated as CASSLIKGQETQYF. Variable domain in full (rest from reference TRBV5-4 and TRBJ2-5): ETGVTQSPTHLIKTRGQQVTLRCSSQSGHNTVSWYQQALGQGPQFIFQYYREEENGRGNFPPRFSGLQFPNYSSELNVNALELDDSALYLCASSLIKGQETQYFGPGTRLLVL.

This clonotype has more than one count but fewer than ten. The V call is TRBV5-1, the J call TRBJ1-1; D is undetermined. Trimming cost V 4 bases and J 4 bases, with 14 bases left between them. The germline CDR1 and CDR2 sequences are SGHRS and YFSETQ. The CDR3 spans 14 residues. CDR3 amino acids: CASSPTGFGTEAFF. CDR3 DNA: TGCGCCAGCAGCCCGACTGGTTTTGGCACTGAAGCTTTCTTT.

The V call is TRBV4-1, the J call TRBJ2-7; TRBD1 matches at 8 bases. Germline trimming cut 3 bases from V and 2 bases from J; bases unmatched to any gene: 3. Germline assignment: CDR1 MGHRA and CDR2 YSYEKL. This CDR3 contains 14 residues. As DNA, the CDR3 is TGCGCCAGCAGCCATAGGGACAGGACCTACGAGCAGTACTTC. As protein: CASSHRDRTYEQYF.

The gene calls are TRBV11-2 and TRBJ2-3, with 9 nucleotides matching TRBD2. Per the germline V gene, CDR1 is SGHAT and CDR2 is FQNNGV. The J segment lost 6 bases and the V segment lost 0 bases, leaving 10 bases of the junction unmatched. This CDR3 is 17 amino acids long. The CDR3 loop is CASSLENLAGLRDTQYF. The CDR3 DNA sequence: TGTGCCAGCAGCTTAGAGAACCTAGCGGGGCTGAGGGATACGCAGTATTTT. The complete variable domain, with remaining parts taken from reference TRBV11-2 and TRBJ2-3, reads EAGVAQSPRYKIIEKRQSVAFWCNPISGHATLYWYQQILGQGPKLLIQFQNNGVVDDSQLPKDRFSAERLKGVDSTLKIQPAKLEDSAVYLCASSLENLAGLRDTQYFGPGTRLTVL.

The chain carries TRBV4-3 and TRBJ2-1; D might be TRBD1 or TRBD2, each matching 5 bases. Trimming stripped 0 bases from V and 3 bases from J, with 12 bases between. CDR1 is LGHNA and CDR2 is YSLEER in the germline V gene. The CDR3 has 16 amino acids. The CDR3 here is CASSQDGARVYNEQFF. For the CDR3, the DNA is TGCGCCAGCAGCCAAGATGGGGCGCGGGTCTACAATGAGCAGTTCTTC.

The chain carries TRBV20-1 and TRBJ2-3; 9 bases line up with TRBD2. The CDR3 is 13 residues long. Germline V gives CDR1 DFQATT, CDR2 SNEGSKA (reference sequence). This CDR3 is CIPRLAGTDTQYF. CDR3 sequence (DNA): TGCATCCCCCGACTAGCGGGCACAGATACGCAGTATTTT.

The gene calls are TRBV7-2 and TRBJ2-1, with 8 bases fitting TRBD2. Trimming at V came to 5 bases and at J to 8 bases, leaving 8 bases not matched to a gene. The CDR3 is 14 residues long. The germline CDR1 and CDR2 sequences are SGHTA and FQGNSA. The CDR3 region is CASSIRGGFYEQFF. The CDR3 nucleotides are TGTGCCAGCAGCATACGGGGGGGGTTCTATGAGCAGTTCTTC.

The sample holds a few counts of this clonotype. The rearrangement joins TRBV28 to TRBJ1-1; D might be TRBD1 (5 bases). The CDR3 spans 12 residues. Per germline, CDR1 MDHEN and CDR2 SYDVKM. V lost 4 bases, J lost 5 bases, and 8 bases lay in between. DNA for the CDR3: TGTGCCAGCAGTTGGACAAGGACTGAAGCTTTCTTT. Its translation is CASSWTRTEAFF.

This clonotype was seen more than once but under ten times. The chain combines TRBV27 with TRBJ2-2, with D possibly matching TRBD2 (7 bases). V lost 4 bases and J 7 bases, leaving 19 bases between the germline ends. This CDR3 comprises 16 residues. Germline CDR1 MNHEY, CDR2 SMNVEV (reference sequence). CDR3 sequence (DNA): TGTGCCAGCAGTTCCCCCGGGGGGCCCCGGTTCGGGGAGCTGTTTTTT. It encodes CASSSPGGPRFGELFF.

V is TRBV20-1 and J is TRBJ2-1; 10 nucleotides match TRBD2. V lost 3 bases, J lost 2 bases, and 4 bases stayed unmatched. From germline, CDR1 is DFQATT and CDR2 SNEGSKA (reference sequence). The CDR3 consists of 15 residues. The chain's CDR3 is CSASSSGSTYNEQFF. The CDR3 DNA sequence: TGCAGTGCTAGCTCTAGCGGGAGCACCTACAATGAGCAGTTCTTC.

About this clonotype itself: A much larger clone lies a single base off, so this may be a read error. The conserved final phenylalanine or tryptophan is absent from the CDR3, which likely points to a read error. The CDR3 DNA is TGTGCCAGCAGCCTCCTCGTGAGGAATGAGCAGTTCTGC. Its protein product is CASSLLVRNEQFC. V gene TRBV12-3 or TRBV12-4 combines with J gene TRBJ2-1; unclear D gene. The CDR3 sequence is 13 residues long. The V end lost 6 bases, the J end lost 7 bases, and 13 bases lay between the germline ends.